The clone carrying this T cell receptor (beta chain) was observed at least ten times. Its matching antigen is unknown. The record originates from a study of CD8+CD57+ T cells in acquired aplastic anemia. Looking at the study overall: DNA per sorted CD4+ or CD8+ sample ranged roughly 0.19 to 27.4 ug, averaging approximately 3.1 ug. Average CD4+ read depth in healthy donors was 11 million or so reads. Study-level findings and limits: No significant difference in CD8+ Simpson's diversity was found between patients and controls. Patients had around 30 CD8+ CDR3 sequences in common with controls (the shared set).

Using genomic DNA as the template, TCR beta VDJ and CDR3 profiling was carried out. TCRdb passed the reads through MiXCR, listing each CDR3 protein once. The sample carries about 220,000 distinct CDR3 sequences, 30% to 40% recorded once. Sequencing was carried out using sorted CD4+, CD8+, or CD8+CD57+ T cells (not recorded which) from PBMCs. The source of this sequence is a human donor in good health, serving as a control.

The CDR3 nucleotides are TGTGCCAGTAGACCGGGCGATCAGCATCAGCCCCAGCATTTT. Translated: CASRPGDQHQPQHF. The rearrangement uses TRBV19 and TRBJ1-5; D unclear. Trimming took 6 bases from V and 5 from J, leaving 14 bases between them. Germline V gene sequence: CDR1 LNHDA, CDR2 SQIVND (reference sequence). This CDR3 comprises 14 residues.